Listed below are T cell receptor beta chains from one sample, sequenced in a study of T cell responses to AZD1222 COVID-19 vaccine. Repertoires were generated with immunoSEQ multiplex PCR, while TCRdb's copy carries only in-frame clones and drops some. This table holds 130,000 or so clones, approximately 93% found once. The sample consisted of peripheral blood, taken on day 0 of MenACWY control vaccination. Receptor source: an adult in good health. CDR3s include the opening cysteine and the closing phenylalanine or tryptophan. A D gene is named only where the DNA matches it firmly.

cdr3_nt: TGTGCCTGGAGTGTGTGGACAGGCCTCTCTGGAAACACCATATATTTT
cdr3_aa: CAWSVWTGLSGNTIYF
j_call: TRBJ1-3
v_call: TRBV30
d_call: TRBD1

cdr3_nt: TGTGCCAAGCTTTTCCTCGGACGGCCGAACACTGAAGCTTTCTTT
cdr3_aa: CAKLFLGRPNTEAFF
j_call: TRBJ1-1
v_call: TRBV24-1
d_call: NA

cdr3_nt: TGTGCCAGCTCACCAATAGTGACTGAAAACTATGGCTACACCTTC
cdr3_aa: CASSPIVTENYGYTF
j_call: TRBJ1-2
v_call: TRBV18
d_call: NA

cdr3_nt: TGTGCCAGCAGCCAACGACAGGGCCGTGAGGGCTACACCTTC
cdr3_aa: CASSQRQGREGYTF
j_call: TRBJ1-2
v_call: TRBV3-1/TRBV3-2
d_call: TRBD1

cdr3_nt: TGTGCCAGCAGCCAAGTTAGGACCCCAGGGGGTACGCAGTATTTT
cdr3_aa: CASSQVRTPGGTQYF
j_call: TRBJ2-3
v_call: TRBV14
d_call: TRBD1

cdr3_nt: TGTGCCAGCAGCGTGGGGACTAGCGGGGTCAATGAGCAGTTCTTC
cdr3_aa: CASSVGTSGVNEQFF
j_call: TRBJ2-1
v_call: TRBV9
d_call: TRBD2

cdr3_nt: TGTGCCAGCAATTCCGGAGGGAACACTGAAGCTTTCTTT
cdr3_aa: CASNSGGNTEAFF
j_call: TRBJ1-1
v_call: TRBV28
d_call: NA

cdr3_nt: TGTGCCAGCAGCTACAGGGATCCAGATACGCAGTATTTT
cdr3_aa: CASSYRDPDTQYF
j_call: TRBJ2-3
v_call: TRBV7-9
d_call: NA

cdr3_nt: TGTGCCAGCAGTCTTCACCGACTAGTAACTTCCCATGAGCAGTTCTTC
cdr3_aa: CASSLHRLVTSHEQFF
j_call: TRBJ2-1
v_call: TRBV7-9
d_call: NA

cdr3_nt: TGTGCCAGCCGGACAGGGAATTGGTACGAGCAGTACTTC
cdr3_aa: CASRTGNWYEQYF
j_call: TRBJ2-7
v_call: TRBV28
d_call: TRBD1

cdr3_nt: TGTGCCAGCAGTTCCCACTTCCGGACAGAACAAGAGACCCAGTACTTC
cdr3_aa: CASSSHFRTEQETQYF
j_call: TRBJ2-5
v_call: TRBV28
d_call: NA